Sequencing of this T cell receptor (beta chain) was carried out in a study of blood T cell repertoires in COVID-19. Study-wide context: Both acute and convalescent COVID-19 samples were obtained from the United States, Italy and Spain. T cells, B-cell-depleted T cells, or PBMCs provided the cDNA or gDNA that served as material.

Original analysis: Amplification of reference gene primers was used by the study to estimate nucleated cell counts. TCRdb's copy holds only in-frame clones and misses some; the assay was immunoSEQ multiplex PCR. V and J calls and clone size are given by that table; D and trimming were obtained from the DNA. The table includes about 29,000 clones, roughly 90% detected once. The V gene lost 5 bases and the J gene lost 0 bases, with 11 bases spanning the gap. Germline values: CDR1 MNHEY, CDR2 SVGAGI. The CDR3 runs 15 residues. The chain employs TRBV6-5 and TRBJ2-1; D is unresolved. Sample: peripheral blood. The TCR comes from a human donor in a cohort sampled during active COVID-19. DNA for the CDR3: TGTGCCAGCAGTCCGGTCCTAAGCTCCTACAATGAGCAGTTCTTC. Protein: CASSPVLSSYNEQFF.